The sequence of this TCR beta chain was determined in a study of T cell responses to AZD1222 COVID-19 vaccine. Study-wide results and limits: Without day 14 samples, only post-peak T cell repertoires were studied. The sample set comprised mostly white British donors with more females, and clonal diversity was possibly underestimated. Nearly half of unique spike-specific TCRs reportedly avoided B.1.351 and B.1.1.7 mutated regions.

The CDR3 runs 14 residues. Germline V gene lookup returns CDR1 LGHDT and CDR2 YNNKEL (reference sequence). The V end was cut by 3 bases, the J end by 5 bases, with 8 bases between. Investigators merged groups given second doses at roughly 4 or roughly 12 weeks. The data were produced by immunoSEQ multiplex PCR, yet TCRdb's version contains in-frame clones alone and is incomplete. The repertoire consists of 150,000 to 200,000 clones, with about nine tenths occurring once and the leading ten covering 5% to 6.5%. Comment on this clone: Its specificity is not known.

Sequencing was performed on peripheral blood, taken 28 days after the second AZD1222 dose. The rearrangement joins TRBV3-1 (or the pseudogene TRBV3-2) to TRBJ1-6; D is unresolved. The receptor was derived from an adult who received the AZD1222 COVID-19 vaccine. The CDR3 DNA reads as TGTGCCAGCAGCCAGGGGAGAGATAATTCACCCCTCCACTTT. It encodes CASSQGRDNSPLHF.